Listed below are T cell receptor beta chains from one sample, sequenced in a study of Ad26.COV2.S vaccination and SARS-CoV-2 variants. The method was immunoSEQ multiplex PCR; TCRdb's version includes in-frame clones alone and lacks a portion of them. In the table there are roughly 500,000 clones, approximately 92% of which are singletons. The input for sequencing was peripheral blood, taken in a trial of Ad26.COV2.S vaccine versus placebo. These receptors were taken from a person between 18 and 59 years old who received the Ad26.COV2.S COVID-19 vaccine or a placebo. Both conserved end residues are part of each CDR3. D genes are given only for firm matches. Size tells how often a clone was seen (once, few, many) or the class of an expanded clone, and some rows leave it out.

TGTGCCAGCAGTTACCGGGTCTCTGGGGCCAACGTCCTGACTTTC CASSYRVSGANVLTF NA TRBV6-5 15 TRBJ2-6 NA
TGCGCCAGCGGTCCATACGGAGAGACCCAGTACTTC CASGPYGETQYF NA TRBV5-1 12 TRBJ2-5 NA
TGTGCCAGCAGTGATGATTGGCGGGAGGGGCAGTTCTTC CASSDDWREGQFF TRBD2 TRBV2 13 TRBJ2-1 NA
TGTGCCGCACATGGGGAGAACGAGCAGTACTTC CAAHGENEQYF NA TRBV7-9 11 TRBJ2-7 NA
TGTGCCACCAGCAGAGATTTAGGGGAAGATACGCAGTATTTT CATSRDLGEDTQYF NA TRBV15 14 TRBJ2-3 NA
TGCGCCAGCAGCTTCGGGGGTGGTCAAGAGACCCAGTACTTC CASSFGGGQETQYF NA TRBV5-1 14 TRBJ2-5 NA
TGTGCCAGCAGTCGGGGAGGGGGATGGAGCACTGAAGCTTTCTTT CASSRGGGWSTEAFF NA TRBV5-4 15 TRBJ1-1 NA
TGTGCCAGCAGTATAAATACAGGGGTCTCCTACGAGCAGTACTTC CASSINTGVSYEQYF TRBD1 TRBV27 15 TRBJ2-7 NA
TGTGCCAGCAGCACTAGAGGGCAGGTCCCTACTGAAGCTTTCTTT CASSTRGQVPTEAFF NA TRBV13 15 TRBJ1-1 NA
TGTGCCAGCAGCTTAAGGCTGACGGAGACCCAGTACTTC CASSLRLTETQYF NA TRBV7-3 13 TRBJ2-5 NA
TGTGCCAGCAGCCTCAATTCACCCCTCCACTTT CASSLNSPLHF NA TRBV7-9 11 TRBJ1-6 few
TGTGCCAGCAGTTTGGGGGAGAGGGAGAATGAGCAGTTCTTC CASSLGERENEQFF NA TRBV9 14 TRBJ2-1 once
TGTGCCAGCAGCGCCGGGACAGGGGGTTCACCCCTCCACTTT CASSAGTGGSPLHF TRBD1 TRBV7-9 14 TRBJ1-6 NA
TGTGCCAGCACCACGGCAGGTGCCCTTTCCTACGAGCAGTACTTC CASTTAGALSYEQYF NA TRBV5-5 15 TRBJ2-7 few
TGTGCCAGCTCACCACGATGGGGGGAGGTTGCGCCCCAGCATTTT CASSPRWGEVAPQHF NA TRBV18 15 TRBJ1-5 NA
TGCGCCAGCAGCTTGGACGGGCCTAGGAACACTGAAGCTTTCTTT CASSLDGPRNTEAFF NA TRBV5-1 15 TRBJ1-1 NA
TGTGCCAGCGGGGGGGAAAAACTGTTTTTT CASGGEKLFF NA TRBV7-9 10 TRBJ1-4 NA
TGTGCCAGCAGTTATTTTGCACCGATGGCAGGCAATGAGCAGTTCTTC CASSYFAPMAGNEQFF NA TRBV6-2/TRBV6-3 16 TRBJ2-1 NA
TGTGCCAGCAGCCCTCGGGGTAGCGGGGGTCGGGATACGCAGTATTTT CASSPRGSGGRDTQYF TRBD2 TRBV7-2 16 TRBJ2-3 NA
TGTGCCAGCAGCACCCCGGGCAGGGGTTCGTCGAATGAGCAGTTCTTC CASSTPGRGSSNEQFF NA TRBV5-4 16 TRBJ2-1 NA
TGTGCCAGCAGTCTAGGGTACGGTACAGGGCCCCAGCATTTT CASSLGYGTGPQHF NA TRBV27 14 TRBJ1-5 few
TGTGCCAGCAGCCTAAGACCCTTGGGACAGGGCCCCTACAATGAGCAGTTCTTC CASSLRPLGQGPYNEQFF TRBD1 TRBV7-3 18 TRBJ2-1 NA
TGTGCCAGCAGACCAACAGGGGGCAGAGGCTACACCTTC CASRPTGGRGYTF TRBD1 TRBV7-2 13 TRBJ1-2 NA
TGTGCCAGCCTAGGGGCTGCCCAGGCGACCCAGTACTTC CASLGAAQATQYF NA TRBV18 13 TRBJ2-5 NA
TGTGCCAGCAGCTTAACTGGGGTCGTCCACGAGCAGTACTTC CASSLTGVVHEQYF NA TRBV7-9 14 TRBJ2-7 NA
TGCGCCAGCAGCCGAGGGACTGCCCAAGAGACCCAGTACTTC CASSRGTAQETQYF NA TRBV5-1 14 TRBJ2-5 NA
TGTGCCAGCAGTTACGGGAACATTCAGTACTTC CASSYGNIQYF NA TRBV6-5 11 TRBJ2-4 once
TGCAGCGTGTGGGGGGAGGATCTCCACAATGAGCAGTTCTTC CSVWGEDLHNEQFF NA TRBV29-1 14 TRBJ2-1 NA
TGTGCCACAAAGACAGGAGCGAACACCGGGGAGCTGTTTTTT CATKTGANTGELFF NA TRBV6-6 14 TRBJ2-2 NA
TGCGCCAGCAGCCAAATGTCTAGCGGGGAGACCCAGTACTTC CASSQMSSGETQYF TRBD2 TRBV4-1 14 TRBJ2-5 NA
TGCGCCAGCAGCCAAGACTCGGGGTGGAACAATGAGCAGTTCTTC CASSQDSGWNNEQFF NA TRBV4-3 15 TRBJ2-1 once
TGCGCCAGCAGCTTGATCCCTTCACCCCTCCACTTT CASSLIPSPLHF NA TRBV5-1 12 TRBJ1-6 NA
TGCGCCAGCAGCTTGGGGGGGTCCCTCTCCTACGAGCAGTACTTC CASSLGGSLSYEQYF NA TRBV5-1 15 TRBJ2-7 NA
TGTGCCATCAGTGAGGAGATCGGGCAGGGGGGGGATGAAAAACTGTTTTTT CAISEEIGQGGDEKLFF TRBD1 TRBV10-3 17 TRBJ1-4 NA
TGCGCCAGCAGCCAACCGGGACTAGCGGGGCCCACAGATACGCAGTATTTT CASSQPGLAGPTDTQYF TRBD2 TRBV4-1 17 TRBJ2-3 NA
TGTGCCAGCAGCCAAGAGGTAGCGGGGGGTTCGGATACGCAGTATTTT CASSQEVAGGSDTQYF TRBD2 TRBV4-2 16 TRBJ2-3 NA
TGTGCCAGCAGCACCCACGGCAGGGGCACCGGGGAGCTGTTTTTT CASSTHGRGTGELFF NA TRBV5-4 15 TRBJ2-2 NA
TGTGCCAGCAGCCATCGGGGGAGAGGACAGCCCCAGCATTTT CASSHRGRGQPQHF NA TRBV3-1/TRBV3-2 14 TRBJ1-5 once
TGTGCCAGCAGTAACCGTTTGAAGCGAGGCTACACCTTC CASSNRLKRGYTF NA TRBV6-2/TRBV6-3 13 TRBJ1-2 NA
TGCGCCAGCAGCTTACACAGGGGCGTCGACTATGGCTACACCTTC CASSLHRGVDYGYTF TRBD1 TRBV5-1 15 TRBJ1-2 NA
TGTGCCAGCAGCTTGGAGCTGGACTCTTACACCGGGGAGCTGTTTTTT CASSLELDSYTGELFF NA TRBV5-8 16 TRBJ2-2 NA
TGCGCCAGCAGCCCCACGCAGGGTAACACCGGGGAGCTGTTTTTT CASSPTQGNTGELFF NA TRBV5-1 15 TRBJ2-2 NA